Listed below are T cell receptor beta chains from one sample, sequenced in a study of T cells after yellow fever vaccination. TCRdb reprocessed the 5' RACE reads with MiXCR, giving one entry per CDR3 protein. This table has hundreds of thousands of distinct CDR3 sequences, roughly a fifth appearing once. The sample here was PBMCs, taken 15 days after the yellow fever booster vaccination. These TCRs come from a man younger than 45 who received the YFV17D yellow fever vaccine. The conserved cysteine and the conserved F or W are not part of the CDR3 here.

AISGQGDQPQH,TRBJ1-5,TRBV10-3
ASGLVAGGKNNEQF,TRBJ2-1,TRBV12-5
ASSPPGQVPYEQY,TRBJ2-7,TRBV18
ASSHRDNGYEQY,TRBJ2-7,TRBV12-3/TRBV12-4
ASNKGGGDEQF,TRBJ2-1,TRBV6-2/TRBV6-3
ACTRGAAYEQY,TRBJ2-7,TRBV30
ASSSAGVEDTQY,TRBJ2-3,TRBV10-2
ASSHGTTEAF,TRBJ1-1,TRBV7-2
SARPGTAGDTQY,TRBJ2-3,TRBV20-1
ASPIEGAGGISSTDTQY,TRBJ2-3,TRBV19
SVRKGSTSGGSSYNEQF,TRBJ2-1,TRBV29-1
ASSQALSDVGTGELF,TRBJ2-2,TRBV4-3
ASSYDRRAQGHTQY,TRBJ2-3,TRBV7-2
ASGSGGRGTNTGELF,TRBJ2-2,TRBV19
AGRQANTGELF,TRBJ2-2,TRBV6-6
ASRPRGFTDTQY,TRBJ2-3,TRBV12-3/TRBV12-4
ARGSYNEQF,TRBJ2-1,TRBV6-6
ASSQDAYQETQY,TRBJ2-5,TRBV3-1
ASSPKGVSPDTQY,TRBJ2-3,TRBV7-2
SVAKGTSVGELF,TRBJ2-2,TRBV29-1
ASSFGTVNTEAF,TRBJ1-1,TRBV12-3/TRBV12-4
ASSLLSAGANVLT,TRBJ2-6,TRBV7-9
ARGRDAYEQY,TRBJ2-7,TRBV10-3
ASSPGTYLNEQF,TRBJ2-1,TRBV9
ASSFGTGVHNEQF,TRBJ2-1,TRBV7-9
AIKAQGSSYEQY,TRBJ2-7,TRBV10-3
ASSRWNEQF,TRBJ2-1,TRBV7-9
ASEVRASGANVLT,TRBJ2-6,TRBV12-3/TRBV12-4
ASSRGQGAGEQF,TRBJ2-1,TRBV4-3
ASSPEGSYNSPLH,TRBJ1-6,TRBV28